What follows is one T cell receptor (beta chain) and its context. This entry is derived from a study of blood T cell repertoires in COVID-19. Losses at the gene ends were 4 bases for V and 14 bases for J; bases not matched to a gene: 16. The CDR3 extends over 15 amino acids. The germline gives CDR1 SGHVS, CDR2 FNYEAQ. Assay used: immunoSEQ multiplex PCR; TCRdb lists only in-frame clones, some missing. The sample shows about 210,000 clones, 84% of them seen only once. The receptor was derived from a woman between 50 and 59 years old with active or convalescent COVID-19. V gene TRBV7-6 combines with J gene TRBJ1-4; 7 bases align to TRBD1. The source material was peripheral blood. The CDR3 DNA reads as TGTGCCAGCAGCTCCCACCCGGGGCTACAGGGGAGTCTGTTTTTT. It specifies CASSSHPGLQGSLFF.